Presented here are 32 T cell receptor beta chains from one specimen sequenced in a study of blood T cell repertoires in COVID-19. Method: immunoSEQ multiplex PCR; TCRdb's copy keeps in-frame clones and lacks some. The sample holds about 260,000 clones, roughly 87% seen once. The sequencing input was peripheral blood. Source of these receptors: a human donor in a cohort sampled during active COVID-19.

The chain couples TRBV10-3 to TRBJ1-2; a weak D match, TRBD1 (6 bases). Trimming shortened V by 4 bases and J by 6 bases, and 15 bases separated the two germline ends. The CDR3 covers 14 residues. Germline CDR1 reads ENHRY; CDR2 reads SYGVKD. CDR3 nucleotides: TGTGCCATCAGTGTACCGGGCGAGGGGGATGGCTACACCTTC. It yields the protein CAISVPGEGDGYTF.

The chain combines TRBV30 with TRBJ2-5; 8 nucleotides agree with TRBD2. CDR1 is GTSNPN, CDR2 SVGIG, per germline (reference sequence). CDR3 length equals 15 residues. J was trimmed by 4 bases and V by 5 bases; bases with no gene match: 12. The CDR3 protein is CAWVREGRSGETQYF. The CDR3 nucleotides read TGTGCCTGGGTACGGGAGGGGAGGTCGGGAGAGACCCAGTACTTC.

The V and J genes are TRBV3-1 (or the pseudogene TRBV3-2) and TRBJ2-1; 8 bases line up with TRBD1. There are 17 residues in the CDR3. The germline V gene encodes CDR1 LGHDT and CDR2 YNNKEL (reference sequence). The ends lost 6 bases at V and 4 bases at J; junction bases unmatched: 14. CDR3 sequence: CASRPPRQGTGYNEQFF. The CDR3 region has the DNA TGTGCCAGCAGACCGCCTCGACAGGGGACGGGGTACAATGAGCAGTTCTTC.

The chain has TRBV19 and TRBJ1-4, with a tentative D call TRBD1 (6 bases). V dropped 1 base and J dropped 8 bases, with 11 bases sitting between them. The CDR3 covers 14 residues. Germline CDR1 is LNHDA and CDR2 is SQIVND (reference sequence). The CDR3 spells CASSIGGQSEKLFF. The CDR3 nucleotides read TGTGCCAGTAGTATAGGGGGACAATCCGAAAAACTGTTTTTT.

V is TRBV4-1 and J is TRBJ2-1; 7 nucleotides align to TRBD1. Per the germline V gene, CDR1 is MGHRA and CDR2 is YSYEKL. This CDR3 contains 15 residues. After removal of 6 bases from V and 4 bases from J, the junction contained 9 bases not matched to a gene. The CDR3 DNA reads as TGCGCCAGCAGGCAACCGGGACAGCGATACAATGAGCAGTTCTTC. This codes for CASRQPGQRYNEQFF.

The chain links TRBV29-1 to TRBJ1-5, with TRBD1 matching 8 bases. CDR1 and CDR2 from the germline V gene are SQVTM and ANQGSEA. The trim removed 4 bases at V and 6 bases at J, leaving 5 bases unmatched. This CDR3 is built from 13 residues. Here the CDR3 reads CSVADRGGQPQHF. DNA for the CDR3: TGCAGCGTTGCAGACAGGGGCGGTCAGCCCCAGCATTTT.

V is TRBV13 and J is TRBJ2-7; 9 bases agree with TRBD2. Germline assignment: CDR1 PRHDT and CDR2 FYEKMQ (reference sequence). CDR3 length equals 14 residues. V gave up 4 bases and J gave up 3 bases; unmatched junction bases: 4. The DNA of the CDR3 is TGTGCCAGCAGCTGGAAGCGGGAGGTCTACGAGCAGTACTTC. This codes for CASSWKREVYEQYF.

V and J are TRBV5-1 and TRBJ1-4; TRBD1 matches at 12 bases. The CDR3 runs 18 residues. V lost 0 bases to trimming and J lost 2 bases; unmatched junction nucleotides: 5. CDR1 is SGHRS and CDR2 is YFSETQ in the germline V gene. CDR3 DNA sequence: TGCGCCAGCAGCTTGGCTCCGGGACAGGGGGCTACTAATGAAAAACTGTTTTTT. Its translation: CASSLAPGQGATNEKLFF.

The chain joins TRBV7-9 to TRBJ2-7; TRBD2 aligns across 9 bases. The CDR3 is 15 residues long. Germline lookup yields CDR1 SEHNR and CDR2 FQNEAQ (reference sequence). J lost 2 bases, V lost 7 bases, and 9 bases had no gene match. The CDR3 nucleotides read TGTGCCAGCACCACACGGGCGGGGGGGCCCTACGAGCAGTACTTC. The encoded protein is CASTTRAGGPYEQYF.

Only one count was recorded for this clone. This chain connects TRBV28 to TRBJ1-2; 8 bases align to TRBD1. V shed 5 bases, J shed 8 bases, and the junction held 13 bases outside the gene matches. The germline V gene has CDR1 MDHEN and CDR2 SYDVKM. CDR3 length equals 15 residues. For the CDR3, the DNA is TGTGCCAGCAGTCCACCGGGACAGGACCATTTGGGCTACACCTTC. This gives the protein CASSPPGQDHLGYTF.

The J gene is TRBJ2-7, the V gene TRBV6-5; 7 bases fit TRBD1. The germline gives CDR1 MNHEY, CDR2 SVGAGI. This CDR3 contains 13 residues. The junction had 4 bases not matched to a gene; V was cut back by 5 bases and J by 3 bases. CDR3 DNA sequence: TGTGCCAGCAGTCGACAGGGACGCTACGAGCAGTACTTC. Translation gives CASSRQGRYEQYF.

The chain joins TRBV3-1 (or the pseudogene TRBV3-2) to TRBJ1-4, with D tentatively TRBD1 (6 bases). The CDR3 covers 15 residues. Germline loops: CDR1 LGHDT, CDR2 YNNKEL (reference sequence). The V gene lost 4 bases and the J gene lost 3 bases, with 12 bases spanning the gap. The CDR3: CASSLSTGPNEKLFF. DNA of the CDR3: TGTGCCAGCAGCCTCTCGACAGGACCTAATGAAAAACTGTTTTTT.

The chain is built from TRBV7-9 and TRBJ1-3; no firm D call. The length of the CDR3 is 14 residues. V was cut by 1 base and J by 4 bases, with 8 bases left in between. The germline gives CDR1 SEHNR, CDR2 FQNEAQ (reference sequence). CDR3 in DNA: TGTGCCAGCAGCTTAGGTCTTGAGGGAAACACCATATATTTT. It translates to CASSLGLEGNTIYF.

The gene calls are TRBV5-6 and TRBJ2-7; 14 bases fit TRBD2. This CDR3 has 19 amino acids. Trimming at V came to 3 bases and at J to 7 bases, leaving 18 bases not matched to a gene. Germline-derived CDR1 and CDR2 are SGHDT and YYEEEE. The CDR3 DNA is TGTGCCAGCAGCTCACGACTAGCGGGAGGGCCCGTCCCGGAGGCGGAGCAGTACTTC. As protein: CASSSRLAGGPVPEAEQYF. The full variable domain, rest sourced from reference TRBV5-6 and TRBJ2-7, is DAGVTQSPTHLIKTRGQQVTLRCSPKSGHDTVSWYQQALGQGPQFIFQYYEEEERQRGNFPDRFSGHQFPNYSSELNVNALLLGDSALYLCASSSRLAGGPVPEAEQYFGPGTRLTVT.

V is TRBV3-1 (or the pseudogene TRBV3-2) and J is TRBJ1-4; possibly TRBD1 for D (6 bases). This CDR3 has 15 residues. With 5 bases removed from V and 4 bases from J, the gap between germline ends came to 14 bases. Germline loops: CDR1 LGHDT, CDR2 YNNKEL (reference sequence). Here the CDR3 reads CASSNWGGGNEKLFF. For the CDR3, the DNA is TGTGCCAGCAGCAATTGGGGGGGCGGTAATGAAAAACTGTTTTTT.

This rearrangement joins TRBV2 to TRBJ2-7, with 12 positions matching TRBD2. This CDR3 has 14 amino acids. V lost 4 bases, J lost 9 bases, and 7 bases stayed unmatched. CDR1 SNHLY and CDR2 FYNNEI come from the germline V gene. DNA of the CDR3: TGTGCCAGCAGTGGGACTAGCGGGGATGGTGTGCAGTACTTC. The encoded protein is CASSGTSGDGVQYF. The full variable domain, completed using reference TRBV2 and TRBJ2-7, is EPEVTQTPSHQVTQMGQEVILRCVPISNHLYFYWYRQILGQKVEFLVSFYNNEISEKSEIFDDQFSVERPDGSNFTLKIRSTKLEDSAMYFCASSGTSGDGVQYFGPGTRLTVT.

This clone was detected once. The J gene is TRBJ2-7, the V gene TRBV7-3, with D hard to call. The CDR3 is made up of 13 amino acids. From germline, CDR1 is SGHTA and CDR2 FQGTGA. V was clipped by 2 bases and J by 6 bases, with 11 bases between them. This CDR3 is CASSLGQAGEQYF. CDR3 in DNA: TGTGCCAGCAGCTTAGGCCAGGCCGGCGAGCAGTACTTC.

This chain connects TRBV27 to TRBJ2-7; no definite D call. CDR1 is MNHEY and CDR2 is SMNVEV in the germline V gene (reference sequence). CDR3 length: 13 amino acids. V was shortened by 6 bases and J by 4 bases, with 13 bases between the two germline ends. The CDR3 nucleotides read TGTGCCAGCAGACACGGTTCGAGGTACGAGCAGTACTTC. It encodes CASRHGSRYEQYF.

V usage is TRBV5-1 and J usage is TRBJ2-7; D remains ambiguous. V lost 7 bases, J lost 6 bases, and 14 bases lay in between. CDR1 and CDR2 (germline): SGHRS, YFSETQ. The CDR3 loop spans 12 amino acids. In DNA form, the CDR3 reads TGCGCCAGCCGGAACCCGGGTGGCGAGCAGTACTTC. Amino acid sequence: CASRNPGGEQYF.

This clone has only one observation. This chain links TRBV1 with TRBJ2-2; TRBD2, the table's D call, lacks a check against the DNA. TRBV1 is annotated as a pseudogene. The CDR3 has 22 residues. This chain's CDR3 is CTSSQEKTSGGPRPPNTGELFF. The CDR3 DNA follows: TGCACCAGCAGCCAGGAAAAAACGTCGGGGGGCCCTCGCCCACCGAACACCGGGGAGCTGTTTTTT.

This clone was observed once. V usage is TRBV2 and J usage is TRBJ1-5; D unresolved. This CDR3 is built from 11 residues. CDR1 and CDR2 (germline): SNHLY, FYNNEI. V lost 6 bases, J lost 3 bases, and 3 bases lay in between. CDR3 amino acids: CASSLNQPQHF. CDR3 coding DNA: TGTGCCAGCAGCCTCAATCAGCCCCAGCATTTT.

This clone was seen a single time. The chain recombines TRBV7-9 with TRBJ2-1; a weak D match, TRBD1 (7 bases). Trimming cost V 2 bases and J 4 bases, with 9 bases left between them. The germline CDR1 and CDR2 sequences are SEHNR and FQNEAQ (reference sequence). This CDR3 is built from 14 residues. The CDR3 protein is CASSLQGGYNEQFF. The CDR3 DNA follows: TGTGCCAGCAGCTTACAGGGGGGTTACAATGAGCAGTTCTTC. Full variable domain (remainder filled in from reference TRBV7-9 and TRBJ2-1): DTGVSQNPRHKITKRGQNVTFRCDPISEHNRLYWYRQTLGQGPEFLTYFQNEAQLEKSRLLSDRFSAERPKGSFSTLEIQRTEQGDSAMYLCASSLQGGYNEQFFGPGTRLTVL.

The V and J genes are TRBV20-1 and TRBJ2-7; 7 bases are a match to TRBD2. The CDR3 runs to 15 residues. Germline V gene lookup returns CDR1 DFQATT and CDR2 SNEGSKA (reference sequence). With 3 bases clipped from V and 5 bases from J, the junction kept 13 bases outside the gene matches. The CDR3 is CSASPRTSVTHEQYF. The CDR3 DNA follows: TGCAGTGCTAGTCCCCGGACTAGTGTTACCCACGAGCAGTACTTC.

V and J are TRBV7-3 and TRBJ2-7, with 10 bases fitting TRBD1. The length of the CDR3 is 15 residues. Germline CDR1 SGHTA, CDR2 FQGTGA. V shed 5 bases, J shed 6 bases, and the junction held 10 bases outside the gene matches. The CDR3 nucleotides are TGTGCCAGCAGCCCCGGGACAGGGGCCTCCCTCGAGCAGTACTTC. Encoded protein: CASSPGTGASLEQYF.

CDR3 nucleotides: TGTGCCAGCAGAGATCTTAGCGTACAAGAGACCCAGTACTTC. Translated, it gives CASRDLSVQETQYF. V usage is TRBV7-2 and J usage is TRBJ2-5; the D gene is possibly TRBD2 (5 bases). The CDR3 contains 14 residues. V lost 6 bases and J 2 bases, leaving 13 bases between the germline ends. CDR1 and CDR2 (germline): SGHTA, FQGNSA.

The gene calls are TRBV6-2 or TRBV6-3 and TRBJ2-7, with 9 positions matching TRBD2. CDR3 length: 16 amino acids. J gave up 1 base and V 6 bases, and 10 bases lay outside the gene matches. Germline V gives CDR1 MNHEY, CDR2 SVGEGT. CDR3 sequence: CASSPQLAGASYEQYF. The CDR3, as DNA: TGTGCCAGCAGCCCTCAACTAGCGGGCGCTTCCTACGAGCAGTACTTC.

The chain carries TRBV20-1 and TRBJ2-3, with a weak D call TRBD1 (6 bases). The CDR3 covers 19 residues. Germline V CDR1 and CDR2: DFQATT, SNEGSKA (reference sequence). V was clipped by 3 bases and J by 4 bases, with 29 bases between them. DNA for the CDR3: TGCAGTGCTAGTGGCCACGGATGGGACCGGGACAATAATCCAGATACGCAGTATTTT. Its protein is CSASGHGWDRDNNPDTQYF.

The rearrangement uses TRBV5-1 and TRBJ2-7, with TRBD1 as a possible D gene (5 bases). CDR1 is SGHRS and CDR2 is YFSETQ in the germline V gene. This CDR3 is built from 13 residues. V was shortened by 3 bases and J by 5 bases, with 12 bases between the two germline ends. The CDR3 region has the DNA TGCGCCAGCAGCTACGCAGGGTCCGACGAGCAGTACTTC. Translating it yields CASSYAGSDEQYF.

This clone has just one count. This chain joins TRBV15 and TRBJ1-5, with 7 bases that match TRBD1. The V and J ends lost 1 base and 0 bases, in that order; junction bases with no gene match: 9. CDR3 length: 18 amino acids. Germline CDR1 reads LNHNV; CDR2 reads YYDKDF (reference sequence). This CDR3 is CATSRGRTGGYSNQPQHF. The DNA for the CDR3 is TGTGCCACCAGCAGAGGGAGGACAGGAGGTTATAGCAATCAGCCCCAGCATTTT.

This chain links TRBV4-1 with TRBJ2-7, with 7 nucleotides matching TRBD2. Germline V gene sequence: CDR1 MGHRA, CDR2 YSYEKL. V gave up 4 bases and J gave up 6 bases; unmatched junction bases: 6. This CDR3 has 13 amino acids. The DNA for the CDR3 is TGCGCCAGCAGCCGGCGACTAGCTTTCGAGCAGTACTTC. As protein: CASSRRLAFEQYF.

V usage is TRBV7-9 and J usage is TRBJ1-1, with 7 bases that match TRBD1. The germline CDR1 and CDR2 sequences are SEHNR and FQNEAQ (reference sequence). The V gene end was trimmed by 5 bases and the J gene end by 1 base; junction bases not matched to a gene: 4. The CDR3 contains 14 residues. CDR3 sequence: CASSPGDRNTEAFF. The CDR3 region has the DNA TGTGCCAGCAGCCCAGGGGACAGGAACACTGAAGCTTTCTTT.

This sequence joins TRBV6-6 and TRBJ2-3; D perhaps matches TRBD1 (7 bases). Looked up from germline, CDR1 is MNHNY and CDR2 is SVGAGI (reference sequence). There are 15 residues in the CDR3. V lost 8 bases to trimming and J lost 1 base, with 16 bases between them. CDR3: CASARGRDGTDTQYF. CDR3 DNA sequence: TGTGCCAGCGCTAGGGGGCGGGATGGCACAGATACGCAGTATTTT.